The 19 T cell receptor beta chains below were found in one sample sequenced in a study of blood T cell repertoires in COVID-19. This table comes from immunoSEQ multiplex PCR, and its TCRdb copy is limited to in-frame clones, with some not included. The top ten clones hold roughly 4% of a sample with some 150,000 clones, around nine tenths of them seen once. The sequencing input was peripheral blood. These receptors were obtained from a woman between 35 and 50 years old with acute or convalescent COVID-19.

This clone was found once. The chain couples TRBV11-2 to TRBJ1-1; D is unclear. CDR1 is SGHAT and CDR2 is FQNNGV in the germline V gene. V shed 2 bases and J shed 0 bases, with 13 bases lying between them. This CDR3 spans 16 amino acids. The CDR3 DNA reads as TGTGCCAGCAGCTTACCCTTTCAGGTTATGAACACTGAAGCTTTCTTT. Translated, it gives CASSLPFQVMNTEAFF. Full variable domain (outside the CDR3, taken from reference TRBV11-2 and TRBJ1-1): EAGVAQSPRYKIIEKRQSVAFWCNPISGHATLYWYQQILGQGPKLLIQFQNNGVVDDSQLPKDRFSAERLKGVDSTLKIQPAKLEDSAVYLCASSLPFQVMNTEAFFGQGTRLTVV.

The chain couples TRBV2 to TRBJ1-5; D might be TRBD1 (6 bases). Looked up from germline, CDR1 is SNHLY and CDR2 is FYNNEI. The CDR3 runs to 13 residues. Trimming removed 6 bases from V and 6 bases from J, with 12 bases in between. Here the CDR3 DNA reads TGTGCCAGCAGGGAACAGGGAGGTCAGCCCCAGCATTTT. Translation: CASREQGGQPQHF.

This chain links TRBV9 with TRBJ1-2; TRBD1 matches 9 bases. Germline-derived CDR1 and CDR2 are SGDLS and YYNGEE. The CDR3 runs 14 residues. J lost 2 bases, V lost 7 bases, and 6 bases had no gene match. CDR3 DNA sequence: TGTGCCAGCGGACGGACAGGGGCGAACTATGGCTACACCTTC. Translation: CASGRTGANYGYTF.

This clone has a handful of counts. The genes are TRBV10-3 and TRBJ2-3, with D tentatively TRBD2 (6 bases). The CDR3 is 15 amino acids. CDR1 ENHRY and CDR2 SYGVKD come from the germline V gene. V lost 8 bases and J 3 bases, leaving 18 bases between the germline ends. As DNA, the CDR3 is TGTGCCATCGGGGGGAGGTTTCCTCGGACAGATACGCAGTATTTT. It specifies CAIGGRFPRTDTQYF.

CDR3 nucleotide sequence: TGTGCCAGCAGCTTAGTTAGCTCTCGCGTCCCAGAGGTAACGCAGTATTTT. Amino acid sequence: CASSLVSSRVPEVTQYF. The chain combines TRBV7-2 with TRBJ2-3; D call uncertain. V dropped 1 base and J dropped 9 bases, with 23 bases sitting between them. The CDR3 contains 17 residues. Germline assignment: CDR1 SGHTA and CDR2 FQGNSA.

J is TRBJ2-3 and V is TRBV7-3, with D tentatively TRBD1 (5 bases). Trimming removed 2 bases at V and 0 bases at J, with 9 bases between. This CDR3 has 15 amino acids. Germline V gives CDR1 SGHTA, CDR2 FQGTGA. The CDR3 DNA reads TGTGCCAGCAGCTTATACAGGTCCAGCACAGATACGCAGTATTTT. Translation gives CASSLYRSSTDTQYF.

The chain combines TRBV7-3 with TRBJ2-3; TRBD2 matches 10 bases. The germline gives CDR1 SGHTA, CDR2 FQGTGA. The junction had 2 bases not matched to a gene; V was cut back by 1 base and J by 1 base. The CDR3 totals 16 residues. CDR3 in DNA: TGTGCCAGCAGCTTAATCGGACTAGCGGGCACAGATACGCAGTATTTT. Its protein product is CASSLIGLAGTDTQYF.

This clone has only one observation. The chain uses TRBV18 and TRBJ1-1; D gene ambiguous. Looked up from germline, CDR1 is KGHSH and CDR2 is LQKENI. V was cut by 3 bases and J by 0 bases, with 14 bases left in between. The CDR3 loop spans 16 amino acids. In DNA, the CDR3 is TGTGCCAGCTCACCTTACACGGGAAATATGAACACTGAAGCTTTCTTT. The encoded protein is CASSPYTGNMNTEAFF.

V usage is TRBV5-4 and J usage is TRBJ2-4, with a tentative D call TRBD1 (5 bases). The germline V and J ends were trimmed by 4 bases and 0 bases, with 20 bases remaining between them. The CDR3 totals 18 residues. Per the germline V gene, CDR1 is SGHNT and CDR2 is YYREEE (reference sequence). The CDR3 sequence is CASSPGPGQSRAKNIQYF. The CDR3 DNA reads TGTGCCAGCAGCCCTGGACCAGGACAATCCAGAGCCAAAAACATTCAGTACTTC.

The rearrangement uses TRBV19 and TRBJ1-6; 8 bases are a match to TRBD1. Germline assignment: CDR1 LNHDA and CDR2 SQIVND (reference sequence). This CDR3 is 15 amino acids long. V shed 7 bases and J 7 bases; nucleotides not matched to a gene: 9. The CDR3: CASTLGQGDNSPLHF. CDR3 bases: TGTGCCAGTACCCTCGGACAGGGCGACAATTCACCCCTCCACTTT.

The chain couples TRBV27 to TRBJ1-3; unclear D gene. Trimming removed 4 bases at V and 1 base at J, with 11 bases between. Germline CDR1 is MNHEY and CDR2 is SMNVEV (reference sequence). The CDR3 is 15 amino acids. CDR3 nucleotides: TGTGCCAGCAGTTCGACGAGGTTATCTGGAAACACCATATATTTT. This encodes CASSSTRLSGNTIYF.

The chain uses TRBV3-1 (or the pseudogene TRBV3-2) and TRBJ2-1; 13 positions agree with TRBD2. This CDR3 contains 19 residues. With 2 bases clipped from V and 5 bases from J, the junction kept 12 bases outside the gene matches. The germline V gene has CDR1 LGHDT and CDR2 YNNKEL (reference sequence). This chain's CDR3 is CASSQRGLAGPFYHNEQFF. The CDR3 nucleotides read TGTGCCAGCAGCCAAAGGGGACTAGCGGGACCTTTTTACCACAATGAGCAGTTCTTC.

V is TRBV28 and J is TRBJ2-5; 12 positions match TRBD2. The ends lost 4 bases at V and 5 bases at J; junction bases unmatched: 8. The CDR3 runs 16 residues. Germline V gene lookup returns CDR1 MDHEN and CDR2 SYDVKM. The DNA for the CDR3 is TGTGCCAGCAGTTCCAGACTAGCGGGAGCGCGGGAGACCCAGTACTTC. Its translation: CASSSRLAGARETQYF.

The V gene is TRBV6-4, the J gene TRBJ2-7, with D perhaps TRBD2 (7 bases). Germline assignment: CDR1 MRHNA and CDR2 SNTAGT. V shed 2 bases and J shed 3 bases, with 23 bases lying between them. CDR3 length: 18 amino acids. The CDR3 DNA is TGTGCCAGCAGTGACCTTTTAGGACAGCGAAGGGACTACTACGAGCAGTACTTC. It specifies CASSDLLGQRRDYYEQYF.

This clone was picked up one time. The V call is TRBV6-5, the J call TRBJ1-6; maybe TRBD1 (5 bases). The ends were cut back, 7 bases at V and 7 bases at J, with 14 bases in the middle. The CDR3 is 14 amino acids. Germline CDR1 reads MNHEY; CDR2 reads SVGAGI. For the CDR3, the DNA is TGTGCCAGCAACCCGGGGGGGGAAAATTCACCCCTCCACTTT. Protein product: CASNPGGENSPLHF.

The chain uses TRBV11-2 and TRBJ1-2; weak D call: TRBD1 (6 bases). The V gene lost 3 bases and the J gene lost 8 bases, with 16 bases spanning the gap. Germline CDR1 is SGHAT and CDR2 is FQNNGV. The CDR3 is 14 amino acids. In DNA form, the CDR3 reads TGTGCCAGCAGCTTTAGTGCACAGGGCGGGGGCTACACCTTC. Its translation is CASSFSAQGGGYTF.

V usage is TRBV7-2 and J usage is TRBJ2-7; 9 nucleotides line up with TRBD2. The CDR3 runs 13 residues. The germline V gene has CDR1 SGHTA and CDR2 FQGNSA. V shed 4 bases and J 9 bases; nucleotides not matched to a gene: 7. CDR3 loop: CASSYSGSRGQYF. The CDR3 bases are TGTGCCAGCAGCTATAGCGGGAGCCGCGGGCAGTACTTC.

The genes are TRBV7-9 and TRBJ2-2; 11 bases are a match to TRBD2. The CDR3 contains 17 residues. CDR1 is SEHNR and CDR2 is FQNEAQ in the germline V gene (reference sequence). J was trimmed by 7 bases and V by 3 bases; bases with no gene match: 10. Written as DNA, the CDR3 is TGTGCCAGCAGCTTTTCTCCTCCGGGACTAGCGGTCGGGGAGCTGTTTTTT. Its translation: CASSFSPPGLAVGELFF. The variable domain in full, completed from reference TRBV7-9 and TRBJ2-2, reads DTGVSQNPRHKITKRGQNVTFRCDPISEHNRLYWYRQTLGQGPEFLTYFQNEAQLEKSRLLSDRFSAERPKGSFSTLEIQRTEQGDSAMYLCASSFSPPGLAVGELFFGEGSRLTVL.

This chain links TRBV19 with TRBJ2-2; 13 bases agree with TRBD2. The ends lost 6 bases at V and 1 base at J; junction bases unmatched: 2. The CDR3 length is 16 residues. The germline CDR1 and CDR2 sequences are LNHDA and SQIVND (reference sequence). The chain's CDR3 is CASRGLAGKNTGELFF. CDR3 nucleotides: TGTGCCAGTAGGGGACTAGCGGGAAAGAACACCGGGGAGCTGTTTTTT.